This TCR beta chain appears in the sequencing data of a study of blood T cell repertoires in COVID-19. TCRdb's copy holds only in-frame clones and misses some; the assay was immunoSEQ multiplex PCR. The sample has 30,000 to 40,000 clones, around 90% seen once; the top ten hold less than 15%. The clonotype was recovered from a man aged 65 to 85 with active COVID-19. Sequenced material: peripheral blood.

CDR3 nucleotide sequence: TGCGCCAGCAATAGGGGAGCGGGGAACACTGAAGCTTTCTTT. It codes for CASNRGAGNTEAFF. This chain links TRBV5-1 with TRBJ1-1; D may be TRBD1 (5 bases). Germline V CDR1 and CDR2: SGHRS, YFSETQ. Trimming stripped 6 bases from V and 1 base from J, with 13 bases between. This CDR3 spans 14 amino acids.